These T cell receptor beta chains were read from a single sample in a study of blood T cell repertoires in COVID-19. Measured with immunoSEQ multiplex PCR; TCRdb has only the in-frame clones, and not every one. Of approximately 91,000 clones listed, about 90% were seen once; the top ten hold about 4.2%. What was sequenced was peripheral blood. These receptor sequences come from a man aged 65 to 85 with acute or convalescent COVID-19. Each CDR3 is given with its conserved first and last residue. A D gene is named only where the DNA matches it firmly.

j_gene: TRBJ2-2
d_gene: NA
v_gene: TRBV18
len: 16
CDR3aa: CASSPKRQTNTGELFF
CDR3nt: TGTGCCAGCTCACCAAAGCGACAGACGAACACCGGGGAGCTGTTTTTT

j_gene: TRBJ2-5
d_gene: NA
v_gene: TRBV5-4
len: 13
CDR3aa: CASSLRDEETQYF
CDR3nt: TGTGCCAGCAGCTTGCGTGATGAGGAGACCCAGTACTTC

j_gene: TRBJ1-5
d_gene: NA
v_gene: TRBV6-2/TRBV6-3
len: 15
CDR3aa: CASSSTDRHNQPQHF
CDR3nt: TGTGCCAGCAGTTCTACAGACAGGCACAATCAGCCCCAGCATTTT

j_gene: TRBJ2-2
d_gene: NA
v_gene: TRBV10-3
len: 16
CDR3aa: CAISPGDRSNTGELFF
CDR3nt: TGTGCCATCAGCCCCGGAGACAGGAGTAACACCGGGGAGCTGTTTTTT

j_gene: TRBJ2-7
d_gene: TRBD1
v_gene: TRBV11-2
len: 17
CDR3aa: CASSMRNPGQESYEQYF
CDR3nt: TGTGCCAGCAGCATGAGAAACCCGGGACAGGAATCCTACGAGCAGTACTTC

j_gene: TRBJ2-3
d_gene: TRBD1
v_gene: TRBV4-1
len: 15
CDR3aa: CASSQGQGFPDTQYF
CDR3nt: TGCGCCAGCAGCCAAGGACAGGGGTTTCCAGATACGCAGTATTTT

j_gene: TRBJ1-6
d_gene: NA
v_gene: TRBV5-1
len: 13
CDR3aa: CASSLDTNSPLHF
CDR3nt: TGCGCCAGCAGCTTGGACACGAATTCACCCCTCCACTTT

j_gene: TRBJ1-1
d_gene: NA
v_gene: TRBV2
len: 13
CDR3aa: CATQQGPNTEAFF
CDR3nt: TGTGCCACTCAACAGGGACCGAACACTGAAGCTTTCTTT

j_gene: TRBJ1-4
d_gene: NA
v_gene: TRBV28
len: 15
CDR3aa: CASSSPVGGNEKLFF
CDR3nt: TGTGCCAGCAGTTCGCCGGTAGGAGGGAATGAAAAACTGTTTTTT

j_gene: TRBJ1-1
d_gene: TRBD1
v_gene: TRBV7-3
len: 14
CDR3aa: CASSSATGGMSLFF
CDR3nt: TGTGCCAGCAGCTCGGCTACAGGGGGCATGAGTCTGTTCTTT

j_gene: TRBJ2-1
d_gene: TRBD1
v_gene: TRBV19
len: 15
CDR3aa: CASSIQGASYNEQFF
CDR3nt: TGTGCCAGTAGTATACAGGGGGCATCCTACAATGAGCAGTTCTTC

j_gene: TRBJ1-2
d_gene: NA
v_gene: TRBV10-2
len: 12
CDR3aa: CASSERGGGYTF
CDR3nt: TGCGCCAGCAGTGAGAGGGGGGGTGGCTACACCTTC

j_gene: TRBJ2-2
d_gene: NA
v_gene: TRBV6-5
len: 14
CDR3aa: CASMVDLNTGELFF
CDR3nt: TGTGCCAGCATGGTCGACTTAAACACCGGGGAGCTGTTTTTT

j_gene: TRBJ1-1
d_gene: TRBD1
v_gene: TRBV6-1
len: 14
CDR3aa: CASSENTGGTEAFF
CDR3nt: TGTGCCAGCAGTGAAAACACAGGGGGCACTGAAGCTTTCTTT

j_gene: TRBJ1-6
d_gene: NA
v_gene: TRBV19
len: 13
CDR3aa: CASSMQGDSPLHF
CDR3nt: TGTGCCAGTAGTATGCAGGGTGATTCACCCCTCCACTTT

j_gene: TRBJ1-1
d_gene: NA
v_gene: TRBV5-1
len: 14
CDR3aa: CASSPGSIYTEAFF
CDR3nt: TGCGCCAGCAGCCCGGGTTCGATTTACACTGAAGCTTTCTTT